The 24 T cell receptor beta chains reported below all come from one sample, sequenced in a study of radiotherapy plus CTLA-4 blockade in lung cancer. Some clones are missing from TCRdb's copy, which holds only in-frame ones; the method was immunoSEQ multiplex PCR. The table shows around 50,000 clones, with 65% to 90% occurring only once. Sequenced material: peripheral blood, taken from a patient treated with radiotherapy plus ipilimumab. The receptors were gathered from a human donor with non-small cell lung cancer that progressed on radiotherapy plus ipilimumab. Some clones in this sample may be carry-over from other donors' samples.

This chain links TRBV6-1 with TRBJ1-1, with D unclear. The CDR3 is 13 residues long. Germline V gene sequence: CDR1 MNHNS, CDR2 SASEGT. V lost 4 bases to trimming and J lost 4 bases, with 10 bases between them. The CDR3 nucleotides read TGTGCCAGCAGTGGGTGGCAGTTCACTGAAGCTTTCTTT. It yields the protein CASSGWQFTEAFF.

CDR3 DNA: TGTGCCAGCAGTCGGACAGGGGGTATGAATCAGCCCCAGCATTTT. This gives the protein CASSRTGGMNQPQHF. This chain links TRBV27 with TRBJ1-5; 10 bases fit TRBD1. V shed 5 bases and J 4 bases; nucleotides not matched to a gene: 5. In germline, CDR1 is MNHEY, CDR2 SMNVEV (reference sequence). The CDR3 spans 15 residues.

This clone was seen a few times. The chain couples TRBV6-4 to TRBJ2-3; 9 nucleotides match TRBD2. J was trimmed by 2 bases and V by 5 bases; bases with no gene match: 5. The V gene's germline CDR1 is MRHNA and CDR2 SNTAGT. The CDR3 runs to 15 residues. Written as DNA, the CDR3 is TGTGCCAGCAGTCTTAGCGGGGGAGACACAGATACGCAGTATTTT. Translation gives CASSLSGGDTDTQYF.

The CDR3 here is CASSPSAGAYEQYF. In nucleotides, the CDR3 is TGTGCCAGCTCACCGTCGGCGGGAGCCTACGAGCAGTACTTC. The chain combines TRBV18 with TRBJ2-7, with TRBD2 matching 7 bases. The CDR3 covers 14 residues. The V gene end was trimmed by 3 bases and the J gene end by 2 bases; junction bases not matched to a gene: 4. Germline V gives CDR1 KGHSH, CDR2 LQKENI.

CDR3 loop: CASSLARDSNIQYF. CDR3 sequence (DNA): TGTGCCAGCAGCTTAGCGAGGGACTCAAACATTCAGTACTTC. The chain joins TRBV7-2 to TRBJ2-4; maybe TRBD2 (6 bases). The CDR3 covers 14 residues. V shed 0 bases and J shed 6 bases, with 9 bases lying between them. Germline lookup yields CDR1 SGHTA and CDR2 FQGNSA.

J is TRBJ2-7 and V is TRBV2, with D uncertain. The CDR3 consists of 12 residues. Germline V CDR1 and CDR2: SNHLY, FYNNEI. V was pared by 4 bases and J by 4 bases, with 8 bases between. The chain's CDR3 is CASSGYSYEQYF. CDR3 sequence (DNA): TGTGCCAGCAGTGGTTACTCTTACGAGCAGTACTTC.

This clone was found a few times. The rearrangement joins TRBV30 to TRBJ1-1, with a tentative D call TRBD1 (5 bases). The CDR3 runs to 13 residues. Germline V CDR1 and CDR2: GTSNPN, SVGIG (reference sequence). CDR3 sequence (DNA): TGTGCTAGGGCAGGGAACCCAAACACTGAAGCTTTCTTT. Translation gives CARAGNPNTEAFF.

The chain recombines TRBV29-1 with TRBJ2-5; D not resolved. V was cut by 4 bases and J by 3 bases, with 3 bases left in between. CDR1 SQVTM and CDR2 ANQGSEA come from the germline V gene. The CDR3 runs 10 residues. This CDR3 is CSVAEETQYF. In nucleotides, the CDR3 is TGCAGCGTTGCGGAAGAGACCCAGTACTTC.

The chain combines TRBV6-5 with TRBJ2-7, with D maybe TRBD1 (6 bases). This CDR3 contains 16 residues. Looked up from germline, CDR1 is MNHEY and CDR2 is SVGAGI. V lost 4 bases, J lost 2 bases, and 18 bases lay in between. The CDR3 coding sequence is TGTGCCAGCAGTTCCAGGGGCAGGGACGGAGCCTACGAGCAGTACTTC. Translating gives CASSSRGRDGAYEQYF.

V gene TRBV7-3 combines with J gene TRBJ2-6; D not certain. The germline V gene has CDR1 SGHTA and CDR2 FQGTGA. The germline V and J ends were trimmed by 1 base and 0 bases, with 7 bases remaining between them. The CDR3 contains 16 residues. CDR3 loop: CASSLIKSSGANVLTF. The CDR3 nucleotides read TGTGCCAGCAGCTTAATCAAGAGCTCTGGGGCCAACGTCCTGACTTTC.

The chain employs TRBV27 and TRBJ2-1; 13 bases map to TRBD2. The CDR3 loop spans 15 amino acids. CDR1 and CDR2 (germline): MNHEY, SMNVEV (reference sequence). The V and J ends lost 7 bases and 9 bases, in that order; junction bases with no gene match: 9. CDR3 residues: CASTLGLAGRSEQFF. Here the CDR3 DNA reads TGTGCCAGCACCCTGGGACTAGCGGGAAGGTCTGAGCAGTTCTTC.

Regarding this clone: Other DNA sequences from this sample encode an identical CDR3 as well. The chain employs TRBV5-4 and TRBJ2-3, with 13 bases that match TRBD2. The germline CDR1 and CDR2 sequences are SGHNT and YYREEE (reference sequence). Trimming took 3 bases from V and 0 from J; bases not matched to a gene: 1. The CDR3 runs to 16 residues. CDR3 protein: CASSSGLAGSTDTQYF. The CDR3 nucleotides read TGTGCCAGCAGCTCGGGACTAGCGGGAAGCACAGATACGCAGTATTTT.

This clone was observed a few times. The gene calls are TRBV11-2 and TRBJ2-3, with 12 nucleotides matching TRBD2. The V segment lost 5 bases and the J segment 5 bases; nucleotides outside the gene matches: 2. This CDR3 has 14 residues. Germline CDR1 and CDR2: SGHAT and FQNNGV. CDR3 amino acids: CASSRLAGEDTQYF. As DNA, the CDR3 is TGTGCCAGCAGCCGACTAGCGGGGGAAGATACGCAGTATTTT.

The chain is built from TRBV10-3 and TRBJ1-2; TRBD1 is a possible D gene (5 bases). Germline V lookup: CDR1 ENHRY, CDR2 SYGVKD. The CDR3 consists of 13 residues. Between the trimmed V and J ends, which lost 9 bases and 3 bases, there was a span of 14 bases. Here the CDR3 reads CAILDSTDYGYTF. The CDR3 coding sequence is TGTGCCATTCTCGACAGTACAGACTATGGCTACACCTTC.

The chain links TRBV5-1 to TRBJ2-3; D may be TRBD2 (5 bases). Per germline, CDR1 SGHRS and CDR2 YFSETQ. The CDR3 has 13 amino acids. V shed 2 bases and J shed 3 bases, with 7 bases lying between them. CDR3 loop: CASSLLVTDTQYF. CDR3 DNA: TGCGCCAGCAGCTTACTAGTTACAGATACGCAGTATTTT. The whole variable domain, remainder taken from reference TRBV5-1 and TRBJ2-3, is KAGVTQTPRYLIKTRGQQVTLSCSPISGHRSVSWYQQTPGQGLQFLFEYFSETQRNKGNFPGRFSGRQFSNSRSEMNVSTLELGDSALYLCASSLLVTDTQYFGPGTRLTVL.

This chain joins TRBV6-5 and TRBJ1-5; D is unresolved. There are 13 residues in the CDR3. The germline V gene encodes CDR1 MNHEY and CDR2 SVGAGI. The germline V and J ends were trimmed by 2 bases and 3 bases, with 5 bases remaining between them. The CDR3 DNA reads TGTGCCAGCAGTTACCGGTACAATCAGCCCCAGCATTTT. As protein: CASSYRYNQPQHF.

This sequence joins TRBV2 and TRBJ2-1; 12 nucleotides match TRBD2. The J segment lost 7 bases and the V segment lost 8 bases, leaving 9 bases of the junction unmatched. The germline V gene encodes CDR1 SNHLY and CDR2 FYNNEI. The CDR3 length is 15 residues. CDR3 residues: CASQATSGSRNEQFF. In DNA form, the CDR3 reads TGTGCCAGCCAAGCGACTAGCGGGAGTCGAAATGAGCAGTTCTTC. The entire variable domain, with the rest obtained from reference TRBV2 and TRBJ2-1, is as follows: EPEVTQTPSHQVTQMGQEVILRCVPISNHLYFYWYRQILGQKVEFLVSFYNNEISEKSEIFDDQFSVERPDGSNFTLKIRSTKLEDSAMYFCASQATSGSRNEQFFGPGTRLTVL.

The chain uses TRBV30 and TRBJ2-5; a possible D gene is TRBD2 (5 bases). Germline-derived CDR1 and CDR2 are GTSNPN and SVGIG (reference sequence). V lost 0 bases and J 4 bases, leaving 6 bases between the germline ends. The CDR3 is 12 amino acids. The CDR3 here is CAWSVLGETQYF. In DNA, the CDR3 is TGTGCCTGGAGTGTACTAGGAGAGACCCAGTACTTC.

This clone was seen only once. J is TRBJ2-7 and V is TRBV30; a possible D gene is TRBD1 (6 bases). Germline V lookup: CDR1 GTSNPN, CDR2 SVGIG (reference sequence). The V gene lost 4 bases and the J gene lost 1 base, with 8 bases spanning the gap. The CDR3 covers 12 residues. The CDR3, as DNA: TGTGCCTGGAAGGGGGTTTCCTACGAGCAGTACTTC. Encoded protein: CAWKGVSYEQYF.

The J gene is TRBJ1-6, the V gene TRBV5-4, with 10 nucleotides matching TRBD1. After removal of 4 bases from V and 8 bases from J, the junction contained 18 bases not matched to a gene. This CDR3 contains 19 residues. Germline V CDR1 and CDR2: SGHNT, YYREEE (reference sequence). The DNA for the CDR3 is TGTGCCAGCAGCAGAGGACAGGGGGATATAGCTGGGACGGATTCACCCCTCCACTTT. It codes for CASSRGQGDIAGTDSPLHF.

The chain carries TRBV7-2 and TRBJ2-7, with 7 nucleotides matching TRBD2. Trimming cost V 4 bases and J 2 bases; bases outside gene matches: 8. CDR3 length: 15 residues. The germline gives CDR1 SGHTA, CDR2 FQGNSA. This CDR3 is CASSSESGITYEQYF. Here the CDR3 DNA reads TGTGCCAGCAGCTCCGAGAGCGGGATCACCTACGAGCAGTACTTC.

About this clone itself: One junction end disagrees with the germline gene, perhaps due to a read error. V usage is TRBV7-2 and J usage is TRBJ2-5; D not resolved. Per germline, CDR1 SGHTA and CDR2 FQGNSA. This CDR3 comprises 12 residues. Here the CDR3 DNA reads TGTGCCAGCAGCGCCCATCAAGAGGCCCAGTACTTC. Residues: CASSAHQEAQYF.

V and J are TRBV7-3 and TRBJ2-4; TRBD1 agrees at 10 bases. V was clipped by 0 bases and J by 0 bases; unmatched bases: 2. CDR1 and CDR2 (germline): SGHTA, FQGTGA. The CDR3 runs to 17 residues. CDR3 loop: CASSLTRDRGAKNIQYF. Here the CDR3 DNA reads TGTGCCAGCAGCTTAACGAGGGACAGGGGAGCCAAAAACATTCAGTACTTC. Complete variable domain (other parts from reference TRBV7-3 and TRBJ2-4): GAGVSQTPSNKVTEKGKYVELRCDPISGHTALYWYRQSLGQGPEFLIYFQGTGAADDSGLPNDRFFAVRPEGSVSTLKIQRTERGDSAVYLCASSLTRDRGAKNIQYFGAGTRLSVL.

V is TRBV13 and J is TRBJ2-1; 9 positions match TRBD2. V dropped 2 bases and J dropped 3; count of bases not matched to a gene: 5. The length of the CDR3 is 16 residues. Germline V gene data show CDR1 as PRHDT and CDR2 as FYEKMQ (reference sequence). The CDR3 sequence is CASSLSSGVFYNEQFF. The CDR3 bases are TGTGCCAGCAGCTTATCTAGCGGGGTCTTCTACAATGAGCAGTTCTTC.